Listed below are T cell receptor beta chains from one sample, sequenced in a study of cytomegalovirus exposure and HLA in healthy donors. Method: immunoSEQ multiplex PCR; TCRdb's copy keeps in-frame clones and lacks some. The sample shows around 200,000 clones, roughly 91% of them seen only once. Sequenced input: PBMCs. All receptors come from a woman aged 18-29 years in good health and CMV-seronegative. Both conserved end residues are part of each CDR3. D genes are given only for firm matches. Size is omitted from some rows. Given values are once, few, many or a class for expanded clones.

j_call cdr3_length d_call v_call clone_size cdr3_nt cdr3_aa
TRBJ1-5 14 NA TRBV2 NA TGTGCCAGCAGCCTAAGACAGGCCAATCAGCCCCAGCATTTT CASSLRQANQPQHF
TRBJ1-2 16 TRBD1 TRBV7-2 few TGTGCCAGCAGAGCCCGTGAGACAGGGAAAGACTATGGCTACACCTTC CASRARETGKDYGYTF
TRBJ1-1 15 TRBD1 TRBV4-3 NA TGCGCCAGCAGCCAAAACACAGGGGAAGGATCTGAAGCTTTCTTT CASSQNTGEGSEAFF
TRBJ1-2 13 TRBD1 TRBV6-5 NA TGTGCCAGCAGTTACACAGGGGCGGGAGGCTACACCTTC CASSYTGAGGYTF
TRBJ1-2 14 TRBD1 TRBV7-2 NA TGTGCCAGCAGCACAGCAGGACAGGGGTATGGCTACACCTTC CASSTAGQGYGYTF
TRBJ2-2 14 TRBD2 TRBV7-9 NA TGTGCCAGCAGCTTAGCTGGGAGGGCCGGGGAGCTGTTTTTT CASSLAGRAGELFF
TRBJ1-2 14 TRBD1 TRBV5-1 NA TGCGCCAGCAGCGCGGGACAGGGGGCGCTTGGCTACACCTTC CASSAGQGALGYTF
TRBJ2-7 14 TRBD1 TRBV5-5 once TGTGCCAGCAGAGAACAGGGGTCCCCCTACGAGCAGTACTTC CASREQGSPYEQYF
TRBJ2-2 12 NA TRBV2 many TGTGCCAGCAGCGGGTATGGCGGGGAGCTGTTTTTT CASSGYGGELFF
TRBJ2-3 15 TRBD2 TRBV30 once TGTGCCTGGAAAATTATAGCGGGAGGGACAGATACGCAGTATTTT CAWKIIAGGTDTQYF
TRBJ2-5 12 NA TRBV14 NA TGTGCCAGCAGCCCGGGGGAAGAGACCCAGTACTTC CASSPGEETQYF
TRBJ2-7 16 TRBD1 TRBV7-9 NA TGTGCCAGCAGCCCCAGAGGGGGCCAGGGGGCGGAAGAGCAGTACTTC CASSPRGGQGAEEQYF
TRBJ1-1 16 TRBD1 TRBV11-1 once TGTGCCAGCAGCCTAGGGACAGTGAAGGGTTTCACTGAAGCTTTCTTT CASSLGTVKGFTEAFF
TRBJ2-2 16 NA TRBV4-2 NA TGTGCCAGCAGCCAAGATCTGGCAGGTCATTCCGGGGAGCTGTTTTTT CASSQDLAGHSGELFF
TRBJ1-2 14 NA TRBV5-6 NA TGTGCCAGCAACCAACAACAGGCTCGGAAAGGCTACACCTTC CASNQQQARKGYTF
TRBJ1-5 12 NA TRBV2 NA TGTGCCAGCAGTGATCTATACCAGCCCCAGCATTTT CASSDLYQPQHF
TRBJ2-7 13 NA TRBV5-6 NA TGTGCCAGCAGCTTCGATTCGGCCTACGAGCAGTACTTC CASSFDSAYEQYF
TRBJ2-7 14 TRBD1 TRBV5-1 NA TGCGCCAGCAGCGGGACAGGCAGCTCCTACGAGCAGTACTTC CASSGTGSSYEQYF
TRBJ2-7 17 TRBD1 TRBV7-6 NA TGTGCCAGCAGCCCCCCACCGGGACAGCCCCATGCCTACGAGCAGTACTTC CASSPPPGQPHAYEQYF
TRBJ1-1 17 TRBD1 TRBV4-1 NA TGCGCCAGCAGCCAAGAATCGAGGACAGGAATCTACACTGAAGCTTTCTTT CASSQESRTGIYTEAFF
TRBJ2-2 14 TRBD1 TRBV5-1 NA TGCGCCAGCAGCATGACAGGGGCCACCGGGGAGCTGTTTTTT CASSMTGATGELFF
TRBJ2-7 15 TRBD2 TRBV30 once TGTGCCTGGAGTGTAGGTGCGGGAGCACAGTACGAGCAGTACTTC CAWSVGAGAQYEQYF
TRBJ2-1 17 TRBD2 TRBV18 NA TGTGCCAGCTCACCACAACGTGTAGCGGGGGGCAACAATGAGCAGTTCTTC CASSPQRVAGGNNEQFF
TRBJ2-3 13 NA TRBV4-3 NA TGCGCCAGCAGCCAAGAGGAGGCCGGTACGCAGTATTTT CASSQEEAGTQYF
TRBJ2-5 13 NA TRBV6-1 NA TGTGCCAGCAGTGAAGAGGGGTGGGAGACCCAGTACTTC CASSEEGWETQYF
TRBJ1-2 13 NA TRBV2 NA TGTGCCAGCATCGGGTTAACTAACTATGGCTACACCTTC CASIGLTNYGYTF
TRBJ1-2 15 TRBD1 TRBV6-5 NA TGTGCCAGCAGTTCCCTAGGGACAGGGGGCTTAGGCTACACCTTC CASSSLGTGGLGYTF
TRBJ1-2 14 TRBD1 TRBV6-1 NA TGTGCCAGCAGTGGACAGGGGAGAGACTATGGCTACACCTTC CASSGQGRDYGYTF
TRBJ1-5 13 NA TRBV9 NA TGTGCCAGCAGCGGTGATTCGGGTCAGCCCCAGCATTTT CASSGDSGQPQHF
TRBJ2-3 15 NA TRBV5-1 NA TGCGCCAGCAGCTTGGAGGCTAGCGCCACAGATACGCAGTATTTT CASSLEASATDTQYF
TRBJ1-2 12 TRBD1 TRBV19 NA TGTGCCAGTAGGGGACAGATCCATGGCTACACCTTC CASRGQIHGYTF
TRBJ2-5 17 TRBD2 TRBV5-1 NA TGCGCCAGCAGCTCCGGGACTAGCGGGGGGATCCAAGAGACCCAGTACTTC CASSSGTSGGIQETQYF
TRBJ2-1 14 TRBD2 TRBV2 NA TGTGCCGACAGTATAGCGGGGGTATACAATGAGCAGTTCTTC CADSIAGVYNEQFF
TRBJ2-2 16 NA TRBV5-1 NA TGCGCCAGCAGCTTGGCCTCAGGTCAGAACACCGGGGAGCTGTTTTTT CASSLASGQNTGELFF
TRBJ1-5 20 TRBD1 TRBV14 NA TGTGCCAGCAGCCAAGATATTCGTCAGGGGGTTCGTTTTAGCAATCAGCCCCAGCATTTT CASSQDIRQGVRFSNQPQHF
TRBJ2-5 16 TRBD2 TRBV5-1 NA TGCGCCAGCAGCTCCTCCGGGACTAGCGGCCAAGAGACCCAGTACTTC CASSSSGTSGQETQYF
TRBJ2-5 18 TRBD1 TRBV5-1 NA TGCGCCAGCAGTCGTACCCCAAATGACAGGGGTTTATGGGAGACCCAGTACTTC CASSRTPNDRGLWETQYF
TRBJ2-1 11 NA TRBV5-4 NA TGTGCCAGCAGCTTGAACAGTGAGCAGTTCTTC CASSLNSEQFF
TRBJ2-1 16 TRBD2 TRBV19 NA TGTGCCAGTAGAGACCCCCTAGCGGGAGGGCCCGGTGAGCAGTTCTTC CASRDPLAGGPGEQFF
TRBJ2-1 16 TRBD2 TRBV4-2 NA TGTGCCAGCAGCCAAGGTCCAGCGGGGGGAAACAATGAGCAGTTCTTC CASSQGPAGGNNEQFF
TRBJ2-1 14 NA TRBV30 NA TGTGCTTGGACCCCCGGGAGCTCCTACAATGAGCAGTTCTTC CAWTPGSSYNEQFF
TRBJ1-2 16 TRBD1 TRBV5-5 NA TGTGCCAGCAGCTTGTCGTATGCGGGACAGTTCTATGGCTACACCTTC CASSLSYAGQFYGYTF
TRBJ2-5 16 TRBD2 TRBV19 NA TGTGCCAGTAGTACAACTCCGGGACTAGCGGGGGAGACCCAGTACTTC CASSTTPGLAGETQYF
TRBJ2-1 15 TRBD2 TRBV18 NA TGTGCCAGCTCGCGCACGGGACTACTGGACCATGAGCAGTTCTTC CASSRTGLLDHEQFF
TRBJ2-1 15 TRBD2 TRBV29-1 NA TGCAGCGCCGCGGGACTAGCGGGAGTAGGGAATGAGCAGTTCTTC CSAAGLAGVGNEQFF
TRBJ2-1 17 TRBD2 TRBV25-1 NA TGTGCCAGCAGTGGAAGCTTTACTAGCGGGGACTACAATGAGCAGTTCTTC CASSGSFTSGDYNEQFF
TRBJ1-1 16 NA TRBV7-6 NA TGTGCCAGCAGCTTAGCGCCACCGGTGGTGAACACTGAAGCTTTCTTT CASSLAPPVVNTEAFF
TRBJ1-1 17 TRBD1 TRBV4-1 NA TGCGCCAGCAGCCACCCGATCGGACAGGGGGTGAACACTGAAGCTTTCTTT CASSHPIGQGVNTEAFF
TRBJ2-1 17 TRBD1 TRBV27 once TGTGCCAGCAGTTTTATCCCGGACAGGGTAATGAGAAATGAGCAGTTCTTC CASSFIPDRVMRNEQFF
TRBJ1-6 14 NA TRBV11-2 NA TGTGCCAGCAGCTTAGGCGGGGTTCGTTCACCCCTCCACTTT CASSLGGVRSPLHF
TRBJ1-1 14 TRBD1 TRBV7-2 few TGTGCCAGCAGCTTCACAGGGGCGAACACTGAAGCTTTCTTT CASSFTGANTEAFF